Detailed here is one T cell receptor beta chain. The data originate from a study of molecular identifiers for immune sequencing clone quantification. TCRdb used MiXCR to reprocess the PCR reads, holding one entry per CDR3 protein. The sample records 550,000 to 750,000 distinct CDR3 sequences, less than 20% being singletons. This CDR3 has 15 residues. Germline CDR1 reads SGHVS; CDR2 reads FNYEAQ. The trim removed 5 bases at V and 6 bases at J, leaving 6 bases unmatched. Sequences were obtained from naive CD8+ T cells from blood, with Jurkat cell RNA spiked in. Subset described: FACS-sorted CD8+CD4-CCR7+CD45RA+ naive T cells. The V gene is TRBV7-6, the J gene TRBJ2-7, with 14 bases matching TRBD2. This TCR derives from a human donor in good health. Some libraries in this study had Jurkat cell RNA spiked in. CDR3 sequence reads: CASSAGLAGAVEQYF. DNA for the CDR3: TGTGCCAGCAGCGCGGGACTAGCGGGAGCGGTCGAGCAGTACTTC.